Listed here is a single T cell receptor (beta chain). Its antigen is currently unknown. The data originate from a study of blood T cells in healthy people across ages. Total RNA extracted from each sample amounted to at least 6 micrograms. Study-level results: Older individuals had lower TCR beta diversity per million T cells (the decline was roughly linear).

The CDR3 is 13 residues long. Germline CDR1 SNHLY, CDR2 FYNNEI. Trimming at V came to 11 bases and at J to 0 bases, leaving 2 bases not matched to a gene. Then a second PCR, running roughly 6 to 12 cycles, was carried out with a sample-barcoded 5' primer and a J-beta primer mix. MiXCR, run by TCRdb on the 5' RACE reads, gives a single entry per CDR3 protein. In the table there are about 1.6 million distinct CDR3 sequences, around 36% of which are singletons. The sequenced material came from blood. The clonotype was recovered from a woman in her twenties or thirties in good health. V and J are TRBV2 and TRBJ2-7; TRBD2 aligns across 12 bases. CDR3 amino acids: CAASGGASYEQYF. In nucleotides, the CDR3 is TGTGCCGCTAGCGGGGGGGCCTCCTACGAGCAGTACTTC.